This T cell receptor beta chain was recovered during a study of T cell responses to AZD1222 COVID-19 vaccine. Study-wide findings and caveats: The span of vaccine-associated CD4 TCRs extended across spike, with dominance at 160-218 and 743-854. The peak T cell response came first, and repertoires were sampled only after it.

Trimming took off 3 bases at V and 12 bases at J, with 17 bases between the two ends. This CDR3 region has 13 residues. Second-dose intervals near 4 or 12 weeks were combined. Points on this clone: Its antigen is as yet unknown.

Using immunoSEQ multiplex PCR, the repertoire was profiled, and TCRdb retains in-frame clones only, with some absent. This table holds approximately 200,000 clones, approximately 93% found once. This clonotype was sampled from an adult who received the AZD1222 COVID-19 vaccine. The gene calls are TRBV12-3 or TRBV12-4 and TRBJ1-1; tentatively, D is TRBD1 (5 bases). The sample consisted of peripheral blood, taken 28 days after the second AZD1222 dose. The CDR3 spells CASSFYDEGPPFF. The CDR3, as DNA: TGTGCCAGCAGTTTTTATGACGAGGGGCCTCCTTTCTTT.